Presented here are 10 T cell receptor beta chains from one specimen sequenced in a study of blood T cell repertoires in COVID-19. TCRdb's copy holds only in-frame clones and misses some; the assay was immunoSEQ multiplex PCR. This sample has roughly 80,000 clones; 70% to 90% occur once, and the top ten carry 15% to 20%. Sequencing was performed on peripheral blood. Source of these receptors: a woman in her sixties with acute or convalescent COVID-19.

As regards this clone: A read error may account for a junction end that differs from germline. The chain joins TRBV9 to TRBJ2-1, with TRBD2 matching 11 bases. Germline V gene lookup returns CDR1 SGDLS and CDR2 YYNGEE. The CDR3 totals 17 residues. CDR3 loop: CASSVGLAGSSNNEQFF. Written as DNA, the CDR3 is TGTGCCAGCAGCGTAGGACTAGCGGGGTCCTCCAACAATGAGCAGTTCTTC.

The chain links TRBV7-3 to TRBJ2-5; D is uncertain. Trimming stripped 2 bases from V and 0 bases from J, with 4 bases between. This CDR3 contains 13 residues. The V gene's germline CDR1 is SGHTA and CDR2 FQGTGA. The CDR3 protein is CASSLLNQETQYF. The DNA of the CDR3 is TGTGCCAGCAGCTTACTTAACCAAGAGACCCAGTACTTC.

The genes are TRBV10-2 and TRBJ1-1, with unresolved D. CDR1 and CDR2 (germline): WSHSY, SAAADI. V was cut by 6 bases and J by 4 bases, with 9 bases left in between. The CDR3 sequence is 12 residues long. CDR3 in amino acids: CASSKASTEAFF. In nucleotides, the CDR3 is TGCGCCAGCAGCAAAGCGTCCACTGAAGCTTTCTTT.

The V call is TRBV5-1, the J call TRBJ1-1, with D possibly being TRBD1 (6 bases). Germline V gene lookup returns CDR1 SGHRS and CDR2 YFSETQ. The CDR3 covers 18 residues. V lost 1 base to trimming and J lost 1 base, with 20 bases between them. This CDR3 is CASSLFLTGTLTNTEAFF. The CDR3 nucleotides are TGCGCCAGCAGCTTGTTCTTAACAGGGACCCTCACGAACACTGAAGCTTTCTTT.

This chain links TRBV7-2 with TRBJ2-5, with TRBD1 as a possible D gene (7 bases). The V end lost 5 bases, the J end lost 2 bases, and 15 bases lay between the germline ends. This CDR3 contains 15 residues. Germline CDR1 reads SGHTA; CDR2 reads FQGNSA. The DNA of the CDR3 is TGTGCCAGCAGCCCAGGGGGGCGGGGACAAGAGACCCAGTACTTC. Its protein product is CASSPGGRGQETQYF.

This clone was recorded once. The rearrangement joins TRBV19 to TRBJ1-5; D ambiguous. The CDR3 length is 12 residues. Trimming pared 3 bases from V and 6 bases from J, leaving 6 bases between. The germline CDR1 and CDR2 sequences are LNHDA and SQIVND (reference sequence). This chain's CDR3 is CASSISGQPQHF. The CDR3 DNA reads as TGTGCCAGTAGTATCTCGGGTCAGCCCCAGCATTTT.

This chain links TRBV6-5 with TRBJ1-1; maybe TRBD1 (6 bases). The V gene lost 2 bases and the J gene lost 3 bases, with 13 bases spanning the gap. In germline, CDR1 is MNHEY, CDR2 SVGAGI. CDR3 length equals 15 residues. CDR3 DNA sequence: TGTGCCAGCAGTTACGCCGCCAGGGGAGACACTGAAGCTTTCTTT. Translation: CASSYAARGDTEAFF.

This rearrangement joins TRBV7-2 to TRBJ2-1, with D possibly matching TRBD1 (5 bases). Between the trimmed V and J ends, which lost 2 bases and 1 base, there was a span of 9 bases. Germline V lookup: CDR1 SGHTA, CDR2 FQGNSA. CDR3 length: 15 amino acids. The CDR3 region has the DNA TGTGCCAGCAGCTTAAGGGCAGGGTCCTACAATGAGCAGTTCTTC. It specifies CASSLRAGSYNEQFF.

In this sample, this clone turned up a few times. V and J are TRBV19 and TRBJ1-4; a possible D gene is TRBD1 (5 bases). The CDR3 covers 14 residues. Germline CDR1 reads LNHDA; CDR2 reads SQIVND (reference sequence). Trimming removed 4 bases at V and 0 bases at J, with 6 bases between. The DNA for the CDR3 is TGTGCCAGTAGTAGCAGGGCAACTAATGAAAAACTGTTTTTT. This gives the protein CASSSRATNEKLFF.

The CDR3 spells CASSLGPTGGIQPQHF. The CDR3 DNA follows: TGTGCCAGCAGCTTAGGCCCGACAGGGGGCATTCAGCCCCAGCATTTT. This rearrangement joins TRBV11-2 to TRBJ1-5; the match to TRBD1 covers 10 bases. Per the germline V gene, CDR1 is SGHAT and CDR2 is FQNNGV. This CDR3 spans 16 amino acids. Losses at the gene ends were 1 base for V and 6 bases for J; bases not matched to a gene: 6.